This TCR beta chain was captured by sequencing in a study of ipilimumab plus nivolumab after autologous stem cell transplantation. The table came from immunoSEQ multiplex PCR; TCRdb's copy has only in-frame clones and leaves some out. The sample has about 22,000 clones, 77% seen once. V lost 5 bases and J lost 3, with 5 bases in between. The CDR3 runs 11 residues. The germline gives CDR1 DFQATT, CDR2 SNEGSKA (reference sequence). The sequence was obtained from a male donor with diffuse large B-cell lymphoma. Sequenced here: PBMCs, sampled in a trial of ipilimumab plus nivolumab as post-transplant consolidation. This rearrangement joins TRBV20-1 to TRBJ2-4; unclear D gene. The CDR3 DNA follows: TGCAGTGCTGCCTACAAAAACATTCAGTACTTC. Amino acids: CSAAYKNIQYF.